Following are 8 T cell receptor beta chains from one sample sequenced in a study of blood T cell repertoires in COVID-19. Produced via immunoSEQ multiplex PCR; TCRdb's table is partial and in-frame only. This table holds about half a million clones, approximately 83% found once. Sequencing was done on a sample of peripheral blood. The origin of the receptors is a human donor in a cohort sampled during active COVID-19.

This clone has only a few counts. The rearrangement uses TRBV11-2 and TRBJ1-6; no clear D gene. This CDR3 has 19 residues. V lost 1 base, J lost 0 bases, and 16 bases lay in between. CDR1 is SGHAT and CDR2 is FQNNGV in the germline V gene. The CDR3 spells CASSLGDQVPLSYNSPLHF. CDR3 in DNA: TGTGCCAGCAGCTTAGGAGACCAGGTCCCCCTCTCCTATAATTCACCCCTCCACTTT.

The gene calls are TRBV7-9 and TRBJ1-2; D remains unclear. V lost 5 bases, J lost 3 bases, and 10 bases lay in between. The CDR3 spans 13 residues. Germline V gene data show CDR1 as SEHNR and CDR2 as FQNEAQ (reference sequence). CDR3 loop: CASSTTVDYGYTF. In DNA, the CDR3 is TGTGCCAGCAGCACAACAGTAGACTATGGCTACACCTTC.

V gene TRBV7-8 combines with J gene TRBJ2-3, with TRBD1 matching over 8 bases. This CDR3 contains 18 residues. Trimming at V came to 5 bases and at J to 0 bases, leaving 13 bases not matched to a gene. The germline CDR1 and CDR2 sequences are SGHVS and FQNEAQ. The CDR3: CASSPGQVTFPSTDTQYF. The CDR3 DNA reads as TGTGCCAGCAGCCCGGGACAGGTTACCTTTCCGAGCACAGATACGCAGTATTTT.

The chain is built from TRBV29-1 and TRBJ1-2; no clear D. V gave up 5 bases and J gave up 8 bases, with 18 bases separating them. This CDR3 region has 13 residues. Germline V lookup: CDR1 SQVTM, CDR2 ANQGSEA. CDR3 in amino acids: CSVLPVAGVGYTF. CDR3 sequence (DNA): TGCAGCGTTCTGCCCGTAGCGGGAGTAGGCTACACCTTC.

DNA for the CDR3: TGTGCCAGCAGTGGGACAGGGGGGGTGGACACTGAAGCTTTCTTT. Encoded protein: CASSGTGGVDTEAFF. This rearrangement joins TRBV28 to TRBJ1-1, with 11 bases aligning to TRBD1. The CDR3 runs 15 residues. Germline V gene data show CDR1 as MDHEN and CDR2 as SYDVKM. Trimming took 5 bases from V and 3 from J; bases not matched to a gene: 5.

V is TRBV5-4 and J is TRBJ1-1; unclear D gene. Between the trimmed V and J ends, which lost 4 bases and 0 bases, there was a span of 10 bases. Germline CDR1 SGHNT, CDR2 YYREEE (reference sequence). CDR3 size: 14 residues. This chain's CDR3 is CASSDGLLNTEAFF. In nucleotides, the CDR3 is TGTGCCAGCAGCGACGGACTGTTGAACACTGAAGCTTTCTTT. Full variable domain (missing parts from reference TRBV5-4 and TRBJ1-1): ETGVTQSPTHLIKTRGQQVTLRCSSQSGHNTVSWYQQALGQGPQFIFQYYREEENGRGNFPPRFSGLQFPNYSSELNVNALELDDSALYLCASSDGLLNTEAFFGQGTRLTVV.

This chain joins TRBV5-8 and TRBJ2-7; no reliable D call. The CDR3 has 16 residues. V shed 4 bases and J shed 0 bases, with 17 bases lying between them. Germline CDR1 reads SGHTS; CDR2 reads YDEGEE. CDR3 nucleotide sequence: TGTGCCAGCAGCCACCTAGAAGGCCGGAGCTCCTACGAGCAGTACTTC. Amino acids: CASSHLEGRSSYEQYF.

This chain connects TRBV7-2 to TRBJ2-3; 8 bases match TRBD2. Germline V gene sequence: CDR1 SGHTA, CDR2 FQGNSA. The CDR3 runs to 13 residues. V dropped 10 bases and J dropped 3; count of bases not matched to a gene: 6. The CDR3 DNA sequence: TGTGCCACGGGGGCGGGAGGTACAGATACGCAGTATTTT. Protein: CATGAGGTDTQYF.